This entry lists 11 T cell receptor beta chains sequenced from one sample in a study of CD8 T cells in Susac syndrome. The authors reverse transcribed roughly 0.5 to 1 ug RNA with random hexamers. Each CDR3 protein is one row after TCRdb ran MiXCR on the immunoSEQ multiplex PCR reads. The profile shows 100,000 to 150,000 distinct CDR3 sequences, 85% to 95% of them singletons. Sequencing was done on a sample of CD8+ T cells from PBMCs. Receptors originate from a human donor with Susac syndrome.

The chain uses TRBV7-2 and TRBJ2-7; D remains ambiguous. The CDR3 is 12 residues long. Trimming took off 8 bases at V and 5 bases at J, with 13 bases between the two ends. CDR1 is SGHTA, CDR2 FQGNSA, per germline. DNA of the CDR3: TGTGCCAGCGGCGGACGGTACGACGAGCAGTACTTC. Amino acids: CASGGRYDEQYF.

CDR3 sequence reads: CSARASHSNTEAFF. The DNA of the CDR3 is TGCAGTGCTAGAGCCTCTCATTCGAACACTGAAGCTTTCTTT. The chain links TRBV20-1 to TRBJ1-1; D not resolved. V gave up 1 base and J gave up 1 base, with 10 bases separating them. Per germline, CDR1 DFQATT and CDR2 SNEGSKA (reference sequence). CDR3 length: 14 amino acids.

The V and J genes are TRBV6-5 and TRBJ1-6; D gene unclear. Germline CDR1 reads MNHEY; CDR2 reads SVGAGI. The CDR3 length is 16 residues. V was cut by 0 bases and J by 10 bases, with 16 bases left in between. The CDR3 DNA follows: TGTGCCAGCAGTTACTCCCGGGCCCTGGGGATCTCACCCCTCCACTTT. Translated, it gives CASSYSRALGISPLHF.

The CDR3 DNA follows: TGCAGTGCTAGATTGGGCCGCAGATCAGATACGCAGTATTTT. It yields the protein CSARLGRRSDTQYF. V and J are TRBV20-1 and TRBJ2-3; D unresolved. Germline assignment: CDR1 DFQATT and CDR2 SNEGSKA (reference sequence). There are 14 residues in the CDR3. V lost 2 bases to trimming and J lost 4 bases, with 13 bases between them.

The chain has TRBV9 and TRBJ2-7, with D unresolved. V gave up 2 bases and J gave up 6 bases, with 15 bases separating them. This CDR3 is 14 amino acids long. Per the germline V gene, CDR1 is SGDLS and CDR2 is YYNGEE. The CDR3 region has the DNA TGTGCCAGCAGCGTCGGACGGACCTTCGCCGAGCAGTACTTC. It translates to CASSVGRTFAEQYF.

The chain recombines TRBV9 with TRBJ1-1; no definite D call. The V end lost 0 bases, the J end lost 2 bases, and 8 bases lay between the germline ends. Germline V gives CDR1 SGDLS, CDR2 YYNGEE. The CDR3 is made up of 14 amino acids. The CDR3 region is CASSVVGDNTEAFF. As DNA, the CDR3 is TGTGCCAGCAGCGTAGTAGGAGACAACACTGAAGCTTTCTTT.

CDR3 sequence reads: CASSHPQGFFTGYTF. The DNA of the CDR3 is TGTGCCAGCAGCCATCCACAGGGTTTCTTTACGGGCTACACCTTC. V usage is TRBV3-1 and J usage is TRBJ1-2; the D gene is possibly TRBD1 (6 bases). Germline V CDR1 and CDR2: LGHDT, YNNKEL (reference sequence). V was clipped by 3 bases and J by 8 bases, with 19 bases between them. The CDR3 consists of 15 residues. The full variable domain, completed using reference TRBV3-1 and TRBJ1-2, is DTAVSQTPKYLVTQMGNDKSIKCEQNLGHDTMYWYKQDSKKFLKIMFSYNNKELIINETVPNRFSPKSPDKAHLNLHINSLELGDSAVYFCASSHPQGFFTGYTFGSGTRLTVV.

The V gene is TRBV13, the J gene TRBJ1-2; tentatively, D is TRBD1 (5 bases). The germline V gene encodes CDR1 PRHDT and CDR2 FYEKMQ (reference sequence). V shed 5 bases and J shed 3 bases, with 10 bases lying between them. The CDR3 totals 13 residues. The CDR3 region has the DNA TGTGCCAGCAGCGGATCGACAGACTATGGCTACACCTTC. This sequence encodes CASSGSTDYGYTF.

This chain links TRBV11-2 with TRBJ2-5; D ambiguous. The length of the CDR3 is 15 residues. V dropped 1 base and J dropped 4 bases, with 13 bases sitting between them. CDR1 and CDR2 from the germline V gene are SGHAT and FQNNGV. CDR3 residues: CASSLVGSFRETQYF. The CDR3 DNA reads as TGTGCCAGCAGCTTAGTAGGTAGCTTTAGAGAGACCCAGTACTTC.

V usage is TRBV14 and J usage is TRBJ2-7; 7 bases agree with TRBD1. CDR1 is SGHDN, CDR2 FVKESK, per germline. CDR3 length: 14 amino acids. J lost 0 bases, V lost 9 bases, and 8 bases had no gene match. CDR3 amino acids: CARTPGTDSYEQYF. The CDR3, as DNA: TGTGCCAGAACTCCCGGGACAGACTCCTACGAGCAGTACTTC. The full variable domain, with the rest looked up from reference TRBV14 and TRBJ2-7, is EAGVTQFPSHSVIEKGQTVTLRCDPISGHDNLYWYRRVMGKEIKFLLHFVKESKQDESGMPNNRFLAERTGGTYSTLKVQPAELEDSGVYFCARTPGTDSYEQYFGPGTRLTVT.

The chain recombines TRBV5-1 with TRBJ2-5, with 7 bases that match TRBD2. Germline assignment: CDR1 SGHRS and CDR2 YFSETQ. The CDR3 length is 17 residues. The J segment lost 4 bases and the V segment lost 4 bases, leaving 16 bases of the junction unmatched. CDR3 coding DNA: TGCGCCAGCAGCCCGCCTAGCGGCAGGGCCCCAAGAGAGACCCAGTACTTC. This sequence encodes CASSPPSGRAPRETQYF.